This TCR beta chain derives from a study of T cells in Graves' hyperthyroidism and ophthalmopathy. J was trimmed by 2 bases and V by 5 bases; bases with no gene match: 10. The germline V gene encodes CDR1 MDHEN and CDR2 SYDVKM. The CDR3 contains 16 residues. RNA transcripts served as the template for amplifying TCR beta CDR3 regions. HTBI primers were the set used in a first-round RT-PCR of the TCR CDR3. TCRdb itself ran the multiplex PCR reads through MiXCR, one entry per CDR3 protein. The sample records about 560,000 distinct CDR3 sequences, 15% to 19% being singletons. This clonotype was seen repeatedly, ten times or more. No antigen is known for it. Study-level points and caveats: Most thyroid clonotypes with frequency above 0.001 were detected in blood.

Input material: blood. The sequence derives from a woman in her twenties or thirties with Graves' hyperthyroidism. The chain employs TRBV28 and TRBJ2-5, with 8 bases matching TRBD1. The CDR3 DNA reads TGTGCCAGCAGTCCACCACTAGGGACAGGACAAGAGACCCAGTACTTC. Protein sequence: CASSPPLGTGQETQYF.